This TCR beta chain stems from a study of ipilimumab plus nivolumab after autologous stem cell transplantation. About the study: Typical patient got 5 or 6 ipilimumab doses and about eight nivolumab doses (median). Myeloma cases were transplant-naive high-risk or relapsed within 3 years post first autologous transplant.

The germline V gene has CDR1 SGHNT and CDR2 YYREEE (reference sequence). J gave up 5 bases and V 1 base, and 8 bases lay outside the gene matches. This CDR3 spans 16 amino acids. Sequenced by immunoSEQ multiplex PCR; TCRdb stores in-frame clones only, minus some. This table has 43,000 or so clones, roughly 90% appearing once. Patients got ipilimumab 1 mg/kg beginning 14 to 28 days post-transplant. Patients got 3 mg/kg IV nivolumab weeks 1, 4, 7, 10, then biweekly through week 26. In its sample, this clone was seen a few times. This clonotype originated in a male donor with multiple myeloma. V is TRBV5-4 and J is TRBJ2-3, with TRBD2 matching 9 bases. Source: PBMCs, taken in a trial of ipilimumab plus nivolumab as post-transplant consolidation. CDR3 region: CASSLFGGGALDTQYF. As DNA, the CDR3 is TGTGCCAGCAGCTTGTTTGGCGGGGGGGCATTAGATACGCAGTATTTT.